This T cell receptor (beta chain) was sequenced during a study of OX40 agonist ivuxolimab in advanced cancers. Across the study: The patients received ivuxolimab by intravenous route every 2 weeks at 0.01 to 10 mg/kg.

This clone was picked up one time. Germline-derived CDR1 and CDR2 are SNHLY and FYNNEI. The CDR3 totals 13 residues. V lost 10 bases, J lost 4 bases, and 16 bases lay in between. Here immunoSEQ multiplex PCR was the method, and the copy in TCRdb shows in-frame clones only, minus some. The table includes about 55,000 clones, under 85% detected once. This receptor was taken from an adult with an advanced solid tumor such as melanoma, head and neck, liver or kidney cancer. Sequencing was performed on CD4+ or CD8+ T cells sorted from blood, taken in a trial of the OX40 agonist ivuxolimab. The rearrangement joins TRBV2 to TRBJ1-2; perhaps TRBD1 as D (5 bases). CDR3 coding DNA: TGTGCCACCAAAGGAGAGGGGACCTATGGCTACACCTTC. Amino acid sequence: CATKGEGTYGYTF. The entire variable domain, with the rest obtained from reference TRBV2 and TRBJ1-2, is as follows: EPEVTQTPSHQVTQMGQEVILRCVPISNHLYFYWYRQILGQKVEFLVSFYNNEISEKSEIFDDQFSVERPDGSNFTLKIRSTKLEDSAMYFCATKGEGTYGYTFGSGTRLTVV.